Given below is one T cell receptor beta chain in context. This clonotype appeared a few times. Its antigen has not been determined. No clone much larger than this one lies a single base away; base qualities are absent. This sample stems from a study of blood T cells in healthy people across ages (dated by TCRdb to 2015 to 2017). For context, the study as a whole: In model experiments, template switching captured roughly one uniquely barcoded TCR beta cDNA molecule for every two T cells. Four age groups were formed from the donors: young (average about 16 years), middle-aged (just under 40), aged (around 68) and long-lived (less than 85). Using the same blood draw, the study looked at two additional independent replicas of 1 million unique cDNA reads for two donors, one aged 18 to 30 and the other aged 80 or older. Age-related changes in TCR beta repertoire diversity were measured in the study by deep sequencing normalized with unique cDNA molecular identifiers.

Trimming takes 5 bases off V and 4 bases off J; junction bases not matched to a gene: 6. CDR1 and CDR2, looked up from the germline V gene, are SGHVS and FQNEAQ. The CDR3 contains 16 residues, cysteine and phenylalanine counted. Only the CDR3 region is kept as DNA, spanning 48 bases read in frame from base 1. Donors were 30 to 45 systemically healthy Caucasian individuals from Russia aged roughly 6 to 95 years. About 9.6 milliliters of peripheral blood were collected from each donor into EDTA-treated Vacutainer tubes. PBMCs were isolated by Ficoll-Paque density-gradient centrifugation, with at least 6.5 million obtained per sample. Total RNA, at least 6 micrograms per sample, was extracted from PBMCs with Trizol reagent. The percentages of naive CD45RAhigh/CD27high T cells were determined by flow cytometry on a PBMC aliquot from every donor. The library was prepared using 5' RACE. Reads for this sample came from an Illumina HiSeq 2500. A second about 6 to 11 cycle PCR used a sample-barcoded 5' primer and a J-beta primer mix. A template-switch 5' adaptor carrying 12 random nucleotides introduced a unique molecular identifier onto each TCR beta cDNA molecule. At least 3 million CDR3-containing paired-end reads were obtained from each sample. All of the RNA was converted into first-strand cDNA using the Mint cDNA synthesis kit, with a TRBC-specific oligonucleotide serving as the primer. All cDNA was treated with uracil-DNA glycosylase and then went through a first 18-cycle PCR with the universal primers M1SS and BC2_uni_R. In the paper's pipeline: Normalization of each sample was performed by random selection of 1 million high-quality reads, each carrying a distinct molecular identifier. Instead of being binned into consensus sequences, reads that shared molecular identifiers were thrown out. MiTCR, set to a Q25 quality threshold and the strictest error-elimination algorithm, was used for CDR3 identification, clonotype clustering and error correction. Lower-bound total TCR beta diversity was estimated with a nonparametric unseen species model using Euler transformation. The public reads were reanalyzed by TCRdb: fastp trimming at Q25, MiXCR alignment, in-frame beta chains only. One record per CDR3 amino acid sequence lists the most common genes and DNA. These V and J calls rely on TCRdb rather than the paper's analysis. This sample is represented by about 760,000 distinct CDR3 sequences; around a quarter of them were singletons. 9.4% of the sample is in the top ten clones.

Overall results and qualifications from the work: Because donor CMV infection status was unknown, age-related changes in expanded clonotypes were potentially confounded. Compared with the aged group, the long-lived group had more naive CD4+ T cells, fewer expanded clones and increased TCR diversity, suggesting age selection. Observed TCR beta diversity per million T cells fell roughly linearly with age, and a significant reduction was already apparent by age about 43. There was a strong correlation between observed TCR beta diversity and the percentage of naive T cells measured by flow cytometry. Total diversity estimates from one million sequenced T cells were considered lower bounds and underestimates. Bulk unsorted PBMC profiling prevented conclusive comparison of naive and antigen-experienced compartments.

These records were also assigned to another study, of T cells of mothers and their children. The second study's authors report: Donors were nine systemically healthy Caucasian individuals: three mothers and their six children. cDNA synthesis consumed the entire amount of extracted RNA, loaded at approximately 1.4 ug RNA in each 15 ul reaction. In the second PCR, the M1S primer introduced both the sample barcodes and 2-4 random nucleotides. More than 8.5 million TCR beta CDR3 reads were obtained from each mother, and about 3 million reads were obtained from each child. Thymic selection shapes the output of TCR recombination in a similar way in related and unrelated pairs, and inherited differences have a minor effect. Normalized repertoire overlap was always slightly but never significantly higher in related than unrelated mother-child pairs. No persistent microchimeric T cell clones were detected, at a sensitivity of 90 to 100 clones per million clonotypes. To look for features that set related mother-child pairs apart from unrelated individuals, the researchers ran deep NGS to compare the TCR beta repertoires of mothers and children. The mean age was around 40 +/- 4 years for the mothers and around 11 +/- 4 years for the children. After adapters were ligated using NEBNext reagents, the libraries underwent 100+100 nt paired-end sequencing on an Illumina HiSeq 2000. To prevent cross-contamination, the mother and child libraries were prepared one month apart and sequenced in separate runs. Between roughly 500,000 and 2,300,000 distinct TCR beta clonotypes were identified per donor. Naive TCR beta clonotypes were estimated from low-frequency clonotypes matched to each donor's FACS-determined naive share, without sorting.

Sequencing was carried out using blood. The receptor comes from a boy younger than 18 in good health. This chain is built from TRBV7-8 and TRBJ2-5, with TRBD2 identical over 14 junction bases. The CDR3 region has the sequence CASSTETSGGGETQYF. The DNA sequence is given as TGTGCCAGCAGCACCGAGACTAGCGGGGGGGGAGAGACCCAGTACTTC. Reference TRBV7-8 and TRBJ2-5 proteins supply the regions before and after the CDR3; the full variable domain is: GAGVSQSPRYKVAKRGQDVALRCDPISGHVSLFWYQQALGQGPEFLTYFQNEAQLDKSGLPSDRFFAERPEGSVSTLKIQRTQQEDSAVYLCASSTETSGGGETQYFGPGTRLLVL.